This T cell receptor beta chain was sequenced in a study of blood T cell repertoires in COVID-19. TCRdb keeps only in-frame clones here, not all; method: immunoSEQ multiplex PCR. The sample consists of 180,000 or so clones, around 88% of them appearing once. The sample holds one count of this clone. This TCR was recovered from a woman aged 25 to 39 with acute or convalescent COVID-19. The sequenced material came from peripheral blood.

The DNA for the CDR3 is TGTGCCAGCAGCCATTATGACAGGGGAAACATTCAGTACTTC. Translation: CASSHYDRGNIQYF. The rearrangement uses TRBV3-1 (or the pseudogene TRBV3-2) and TRBJ2-4; the match to TRBD1 covers 8 bases. Unmatched junction bases numbered 4, after V lost 3 bases and J lost 6 bases. Germline V gene sequence: CDR1 LGHDT, CDR2 YNNKEL (reference sequence). This CDR3 region has 14 residues.